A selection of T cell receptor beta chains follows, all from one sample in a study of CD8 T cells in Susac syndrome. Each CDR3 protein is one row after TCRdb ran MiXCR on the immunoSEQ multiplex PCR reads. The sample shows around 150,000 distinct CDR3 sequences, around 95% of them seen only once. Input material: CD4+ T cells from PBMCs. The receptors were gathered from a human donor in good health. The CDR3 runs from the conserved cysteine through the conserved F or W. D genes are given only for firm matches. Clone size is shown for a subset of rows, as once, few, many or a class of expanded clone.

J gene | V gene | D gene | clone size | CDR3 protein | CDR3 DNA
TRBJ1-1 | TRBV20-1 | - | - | CSARGVMNTEAFF | TGCAGTGCTAGGGGGGTTATGAACACTGAAGCTTTCTTT
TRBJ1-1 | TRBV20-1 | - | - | CSAKRTGTDTEAFF | TGCAGTGCCAAACGAACGGGCACCGACACTGAAGCTTTCTTT
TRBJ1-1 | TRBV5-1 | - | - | CASSLEQENTEAFF | TGCGCCAGCAGCTTGGAACAGGAGAACACTGAAGCTTTCTTT
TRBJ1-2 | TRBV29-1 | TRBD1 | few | CSVEGQGAGSYTF | TGCAGCGTTGAAGGGCAGGGGGCTGGAAGCTACACCTTC
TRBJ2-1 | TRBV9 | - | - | CASSALTRNNEQFF | TGTGCCAGCAGCGCTCTCACTAGGAACAATGAGCAGTTCTTC
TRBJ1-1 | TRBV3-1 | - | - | CASSQFRGSTEAFF | TGTGCCAGCAGCCAATTCAGGGGATCCACTGAAGCTTTCTTT
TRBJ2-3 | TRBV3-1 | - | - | CASSQDLPSDTQYF | TGTGCCAGCAGCCAAGATCTTCCCTCAGATACGCAGTATTTT
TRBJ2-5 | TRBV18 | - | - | CASSPIMEPQETQYF | TGTGCCAGCTCACCAATCATGGAGCCCCAAGAGACCCAGTACTTC
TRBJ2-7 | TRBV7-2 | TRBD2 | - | CASSLEAGGPSEQYF | TGTGCCAGCAGCTTAGAAGCGGGGGGGCCGAGTGAGCAGTACTTC
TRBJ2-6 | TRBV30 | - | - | CAVYRFTTSSGANVLTF | TGTGCCGTGTACAGGTTCACTACGAGCTCTGGGGCCAACGTCCTGACTTTC
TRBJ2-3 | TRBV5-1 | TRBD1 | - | CASSLASGTGATDTQYF | TGCGCCAGCAGCTTGGCATCCGGGACAGGGGCCACAGATACGCAGTATTTT
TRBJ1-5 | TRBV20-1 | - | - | CSARDSGQLNQPQHF | TGCAGTGCTAGAGATTCGGGACAACTCAATCAGCCCCAGCATTTT
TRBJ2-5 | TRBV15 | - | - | CATSEGGETQYF | TGTGCCACCAGCGAAGGGGGGGAGACCCAGTACTTC
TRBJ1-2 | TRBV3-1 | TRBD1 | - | CASSHGRGASNYGYTF | TGTGCCAGCAGCCACGGCAGGGGGGCGTCTAACTATGGCTACACCTTC
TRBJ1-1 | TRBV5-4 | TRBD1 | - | CASSLEGQGAFF | TGTGCCAGCAGCTTGGAAGGACAGGGAGCTTTCTTT
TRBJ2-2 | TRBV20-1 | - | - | CSATTLANTGELFF | TGCAGTGCTACGACACTCGCGAACACCGGGGAGCTGTTTTTT
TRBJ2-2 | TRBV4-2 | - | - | CASSQGRLAIDTGELFF | TGTGCCAGCAGCCAAGGACGGCTAGCGATTGACACCGGGGAGCTGTTTTTT
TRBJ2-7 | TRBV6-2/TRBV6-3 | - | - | CASSPFGRASYEQYF | TGTGCCAGCAGCCCCTTTGGCAGGGCCTCCTACGAGCAGTACTTC
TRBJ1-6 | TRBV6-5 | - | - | CASSLRGPLNSPLHF | TGTGCCAGCAGTTTACGGGGACCCCTTAATTCACCCCTCCACTTT
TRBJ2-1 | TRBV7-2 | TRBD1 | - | CASSSWDRYNEQFF | TGTGCCAGCAGCTCCTGGGACAGATACAATGAGCAGTTCTTC
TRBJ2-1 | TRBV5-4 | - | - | CASSYPLGRREQFF | TGTGCCAGCAGCTACCCCCTAGGAAGGAGGGAACAGTTCTTC
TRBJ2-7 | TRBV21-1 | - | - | CASSPPQGGGNEQYF | TGTGCCAGCAGCCCCCCCCAGGGTGGGGGAAACGAGCAGTACTTC
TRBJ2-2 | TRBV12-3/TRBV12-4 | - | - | CASSPRTANTGELFF | TGTGCCAGCAGCCCGAGGACAGCGAACACCGGGGAGCTGTTTTTT
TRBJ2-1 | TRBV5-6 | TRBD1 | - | CASSLGDRTMGNEQFF | TGTGCCAGCAGCTTGGGGGACAGGACGATGGGCAATGAGCAGTTCTTC
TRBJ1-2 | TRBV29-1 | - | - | CSMRGDGGYTF | TGCAGTATGAGAGGGGACGGGGGCTACACCTTC
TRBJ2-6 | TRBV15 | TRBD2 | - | CATSKRGAPGANVLTF | TGTGCCACCAGCAAGCGGGGGGCGCCTGGGGCCAACGTCCTGACTTTC
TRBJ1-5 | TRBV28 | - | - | CASSINPRQPQHF | TGTGCCAGCAGTATAAACCCACGTCAGCCCCAGCATTTT
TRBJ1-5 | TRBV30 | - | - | CACKNSGNQPQHF | TGTGCCTGTAAGAATTCGGGCAATCAGCCCCAGCATTTT
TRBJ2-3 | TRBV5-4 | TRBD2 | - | CASSLDLAGTDTQYF | TGTGCCAGCAGCTTGGACCTAGCGGGAACAGATACGCAGTATTTT
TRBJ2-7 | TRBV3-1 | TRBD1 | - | CASSQWTGDREQYF | TGTGCCAGCAGCCAATGGACAGGAGACCGTGAGCAGTACTTC
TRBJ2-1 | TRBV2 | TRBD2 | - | CASSEGASGGTRDEQFF | TGTGCCAGCAGTGAAGGGGCTAGCGGGGGGACTCGAGATGAGCAGTTCTTC
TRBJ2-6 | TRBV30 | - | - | CAWSVGLSGANVLTF | TGTGCCTGGAGTGTCGGCCTCTCTGGGGCCAACGTCCTGACTTTC
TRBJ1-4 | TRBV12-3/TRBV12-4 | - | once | CASSLSNGNEKLFF | TGTGCCAGCAGTTTATCCAACGGGAATGAAAAACTGTTTTTT
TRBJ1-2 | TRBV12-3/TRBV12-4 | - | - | CASTTGFGYTF | TGTGCCAGCACCACAGGGTTTGGCTACACCTTC
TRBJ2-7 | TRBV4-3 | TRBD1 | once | CASSQARTGSYEQYF | TGCGCCAGCAGCCAAGCCCGGACAGGGTCCTACGAGCAGTACTTC
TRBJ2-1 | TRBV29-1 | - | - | CSVGGEGVSYNEQFF | TGCAGCGTTGGAGGGGAGGGGGTCTCTTACAATGAGCAGTTCTTC
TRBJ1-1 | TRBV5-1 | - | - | CASSEPGENTEAFF | TGCGCCAGCAGCGAACCGGGAGAGAACACTGAAGCTTTCTTT